These 6 T cell receptor beta chains were sequenced from one sample in a study of brain T cells in children with intractable seizures. Some clones are missing from TCRdb's copy, which holds only in-frame ones; the method was immunoSEQ multiplex PCR. The data contain roughly 64,000 clones, around 95% of them singletons. Sequencing was performed on peripheral blood, taken at surgery. All receptors come from a boy in the first two years of life with focal cortical dysplasia and intractable seizures.

The chain combines TRBV3-1 (or the pseudogene TRBV3-2) with TRBJ2-1; 14 nucleotides agree with TRBD2. Germline CDR1 reads LGHDT; CDR2 reads YNNKEL (reference sequence). V was pared by 1 base and J by 8 bases, with 7 bases of the junction left unmatched. This CDR3 is built from 17 residues. In nucleotides, the CDR3 is TGTGCCAGCAGCCAAGTTCGACTAGCGGGGGGGCTAGATGAGCAGTTCTTC. Amino acids: CASSQVRLAGGLDEQFF.

This chain connects TRBV27 to TRBJ1-5; D gene uncertain. The V gene lost 4 bases and the J gene lost 6 bases, with 10 bases spanning the gap. CDR1 MNHEY and CDR2 SMNVEV come from the germline V gene (reference sequence). The CDR3 length is 13 residues. The CDR3 region is CASSSIGIQPQHF. Written as DNA, the CDR3 is TGTGCCAGCAGTTCCATAGGGATTCAGCCCCAGCATTTT.

The chain couples TRBV5-4 to TRBJ2-3, with 9 bases matching TRBD2. The J segment lost 0 bases and the V segment lost 0 bases, leaving 2 bases of the junction unmatched. The germline CDR1 and CDR2 sequences are SGHNT and YYREEE (reference sequence). This CDR3 region has 16 residues. The DNA of the CDR3 is TGTGCCAGCAGCTTGGCCGGGACTAGCAGCACAGATACGCAGTATTTT. Amino acids: CASSLAGTSSTDTQYF.

The chain recombines TRBV11-3 with TRBJ1-3, with D perhaps TRBD1 (5 bases). The CDR3 spans 14 residues. Deletions cut 5 bases from V and 0 bases from J, with 8 bases between. Germline V gene data show CDR1 as SGHNT and CDR2 as YENEEA. DNA for the CDR3: TGTGCCAGCAGCGGGGGAAGCTCTGGAAACACCATATATTTT. Amino acids: CASSGGSSGNTIYF.

The chain is built from TRBV9 and TRBJ2-3; TRBD1 agrees at 7 bases. CDR3 size: 14 residues. CDR1 SGDLS and CDR2 YYNGEE come from the germline V gene. The J segment lost 3 bases and the V segment lost 1 base, leaving 2 bases of the junction unmatched. This CDR3 is CASSVRGLTDTQYF. The CDR3 nucleotides are TGTGCCAGCAGCGTAAGGGGGCTTACAGATACGCAGTATTTT.

The chain has TRBV5-4 and TRBJ1-1, with a tentative D call TRBD1 (5 bases). CDR1 SGHNT and CDR2 YYREEE come from the germline V gene (reference sequence). The CDR3 length is 13 residues. V was shortened by 2 bases and J by 2 bases, with 7 bases between the two germline ends. The CDR3 DNA reads as TGTGCCAGCAGCTTCAGGGTCAACACTGAAGCTTTCTTT. This codes for CASSFRVNTEAFF.